The TCR beta chain described here comes from a study of cytomegalovirus exposure and HLA in healthy donors. Study outcomes and limitations: Later, TCR association rates were found to vary by HLA locus, highest for DRB1 and lowest for HLA-C. In a later analysis, a missense DCLRE1C variant was linked to TCR beta V- and J-gene trimming. Reportedly, fewer N-insertions than the roughly 700-donor mean appeared in an Asian-associated ancestry cluster in a later analysis. In a later analysis, the majority of CMV-associated beta chains seemingly showed HLA restriction.

About this clone itself: Its antigen is unidentified.

J lost 1 base, V lost 5 bases, and 3 bases had no gene match. Germline-derived CDR1 and CDR2 are LGHNA and YNFKEQ. This CDR3 comprises 14 residues. Both 60 Vbeta primers and 13 Jbeta primers went into the PCR. Sequenced by immunoSEQ multiplex PCR; TCRdb stores in-frame clones only, minus some. The ten most abundant clones cover 3.5% to 4.5% of a sample with tens of thousands of clones. This TCR came from a man aged 18 to 30 in good health and CMV-seropositive. The chain has TRBV4-2 and TRBJ1-1, with 8 bases aligning to TRBD1. The sequencing input was PBMCs. The CDR3: CASSGTGWNTEAFF. The CDR3 DNA sequence: TGTGCCAGCAGCGGGACAGGATGGAACACTGAAGCTTTCTTT.